The clone carrying this TCR beta chain has more than one count but fewer than ten. The antigen remains unidentified. The V and J ends lost 1 base and 0 bases respectively, with 13 bases between them. This CDR3 is 16 amino acids long. CDR1 is SGHVS and CDR2 is FQNEAQ in the germline V gene. This sample was included in a study of T-cell reconstitution after alpha-beta-depleted transplantation in children. Whole-study results and caveats: A year had passed since transplant, and T-cell counts and diversity by then came mostly from newly produced T cells. Where alpha-beta T cells came from about two months after transplant was reportedly several hundred expanded graft clones. Some patients' high day-60 TCRbeta diversity was attributed to recipient cells surviving conditioning.

Preparing the TCRbeta library involved the use of unique molecular identifiers. MiXCR, applied by TCRdb to the PCR reads, yields one record per CDR3 protein. The table records about 980,000 distinct CDR3 sequences, under 30% of them present only once. The sample in question was PBMCs, mostly from graft donor cells, obtained 360 days after TCRalphabeta/CD19-depleted stem cell transplant. The chain is built from TRBV7-8 and TRBJ2-7, with D possibly being TRBD1 (6 bases). This TCR came from a boy under two years old who had a stem cell transplant for SCID, so the T cells may come from the graft donor. CDR3 region: CASSLVTTGNSYEQYF. The DNA of the CDR3 is TGTGCCAGCAGCTTAGTAACCACAGGGAACTCCTACGAGCAGTACTTC.